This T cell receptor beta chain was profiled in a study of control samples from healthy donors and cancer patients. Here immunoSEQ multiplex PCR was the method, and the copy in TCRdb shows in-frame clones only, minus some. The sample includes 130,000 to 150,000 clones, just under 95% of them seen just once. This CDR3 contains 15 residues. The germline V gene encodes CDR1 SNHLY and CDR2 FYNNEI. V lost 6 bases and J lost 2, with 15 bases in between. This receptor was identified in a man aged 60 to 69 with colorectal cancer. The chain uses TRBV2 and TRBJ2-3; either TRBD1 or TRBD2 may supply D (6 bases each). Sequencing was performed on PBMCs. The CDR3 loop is CASRSTRGYTDTQYF. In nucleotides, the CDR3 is TGTGCCAGCAGGTCGACTAGGGGGTACACAGATACGCAGTATTTT. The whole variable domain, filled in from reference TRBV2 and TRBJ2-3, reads EPEVTQTPSHQVTQMGQEVILRCVPISNHLYFYWYRQILGQKVEFLVSFYNNEISEKSEIFDDQFSVERPDGSNFTLKIRSTKLEDSAMYFCASRSTRGYTDTQYFGPGTRLTVL.